This T cell receptor (beta chain) comes out of a study of human T cells and chemical hapten exposure. For the study at large: Sensitizing treatment utilized 2% DPC over a roughly 2 cm by roughly 2 cm portion of upper inner arm skin. The cohort included alopecia areata under or over 50% scalp, totalis and universalis.

The time point here: patch test 2, 6 weeks after DPC sensitization. Described treatment: therapeutic diphenylcyclopropenone sensitization with weekly scalp DPC. Regarding this clonotype: What it recognizes is unknown. A clone one base away is much larger, so this may be a read error.

This CDR3 has 16 residues. V lost 3 bases and J 1 base, leaving 12 bases between the germline ends. Germline CDR1 is MDHEN and CDR2 is SYDVKM. In TCRdb, the RACE reads were re-called with MiXCR into one record per CDR3 protein. The sample contains about 110,000 distinct CDR3 sequences, about a tenth of which appear only once. Findings and limits, study-wide: Significantly more large CDR3 similarity clusters were formed by expanded TCRs than by controls. Having alopecia, donors may respond immunologically unlike healthy people.

The sequencing used whole blood, collected in connection with sensitization to the hapten diphenylcyclopropenone (DPC). The sequence came from a woman between 40 and 55 years old with alopecia areata. Some clones in this sample may be carry-over from other donors' samples. The chain recombines TRBV28 with TRBJ2-2; weak D call: TRBD1 (6 bases). The DNA for the CDR3 is TGTGCCAGCAGTTTTTGGGGACAAGTGAACACCGGGGAGCTGTTTTTT. It is translated as CASSFWGQVNTGELFF.